The clone carrying this T cell receptor (beta chain) has only a few counts. This sample is part of a study of identical twins. A single record per CDR3 protein comes from TCRdb applying MiXCR to the 5' RACE reads. The repertoire holds fewer than 550,000 distinct CDR3 sequences, with roughly 15% as singletons. The CDR3 totals 14 residues. V dropped 3 bases and J dropped 4 bases, with 16 bases sitting between them. Germline CDR1 reads DFQATT; CDR2 reads SNEGSKA (reference sequence). Healthy Caucasians were all of the donors. The same data also went into a second study, on yellow fever vaccine responses in identical twins. That source notes: Twins' vaccine T cell responses were reported to seem partly convergent and partly personalized.

This TCR came from a woman under 30 in good health. Sequencing was done on a sample of CD4+ T cells sorted from blood. The chain uses TRBV20-1 and TRBJ2-7; D is possibly TRBD1 or TRBD2 (6 bases each). In DNA form, the CDR3 reads TGCAGTGCTAGTTACCGGGGGCGATGGTACGAGCAGTACTTC. Protein product: CSASYRGRWYEQYF.